The 20 T cell receptor beta chains below all came from one sample that was sequenced in a study of T-cell reconstitution after alpha-beta-depleted transplantation in children. For TCRbeta, the library was prepared with unique molecular identifiers. One entry per CDR3 protein, called by TCRdb with MiXCR from the PCR reads. This table holds about 980,000 distinct CDR3 sequences, roughly 29% found once. This specimen was PBMCs, mostly from graft donor cells, taken 360 days after TCRalphabeta/CD19-depleted stem cell transplant. These receptors were taken from a boy younger than two who had a stem cell transplant for SCID, so the T cells may come from the graft donor.

This clonotype was found once. A read error is likely, as this CDR3 ends without the conserved phenylalanine or tryptophan. The chain has TRBV7-9 and TRBJ1-4; 8 bases are a match to TRBD1. Germline V CDR1 and CDR2: SEHNR, FQNEAQ (reference sequence). CDR3 length: 15 amino acids. V shed 1 base and J 10 bases; nucleotides not matched to a gene: 8. This chain's CDR3 is CASSLVGQDFGKLFC. CDR3 bases: TGTGCCAGCAGCTTAGTGGGACAGGACTTTGGAAAACTGTTTTGT.

This clonotype was detected a few times. V usage is TRBV6-2 or TRBV6-3 and J usage is TRBJ2-1; D assignment may be TRBD1 or TRBD2 (5 bases each). Germline loops: CDR1 MNHEY, CDR2 SVGEGT. CDR3 length: 15 residues. V was cut by 2 bases and J by 7 bases, with 15 bases left in between. This CDR3 is CASSYSGTMRNEQFF. For the CDR3, the DNA is TGTGCCAGCAGTTACAGTGGGACCATGAGGAATGAGCAGTTCTTC.

The chain carries TRBV5-4 and TRBJ2-1; D is possibly TRBD1 (6 bases). Trimming removed 2 bases at V and 4 bases at J, with 13 bases between. The germline CDR1 and CDR2 sequences are SGHNT and YYREEE (reference sequence). The CDR3 runs to 15 residues. CDR3 sequence: CASSFQGNPYNEQFF. The CDR3 nucleotides are TGTGCCAGCAGCTTCCAGGGGAACCCATACAATGAGCAGTTCTTC.

Only a few counts were recorded for this clonotype. The J gene is TRBJ2-7, the V gene TRBV12-3 or TRBV12-4; D is uncertain. The CDR3 has 14 residues. Deletions cut 3 bases from V and 7 bases from J, with 16 bases between. DNA for the CDR3: TGTGCCAGCAGTTTTGGGGTATCGGTACGGGAGCAGTACTTC. Encoded protein: CASSFGVSVREQYF.

At least ten counts were recorded for this clonotype. This rearrangement joins TRBV20-1 to TRBJ2-2, with D possibly called TRBD1 or TRBD2 (6 bases each). The germline gives CDR1 DFQATT, CDR2 SNEGSKA (reference sequence). This CDR3 contains 16 residues. The ends were cut back, 3 bases at V and 1 base at J, with 15 bases in the middle. DNA for the CDR3: TGCAGTGCTAGCCCCTTGGGGGGCCTGAACACCGGGGAGCTGTTTTTT. Amino acids: CSASPLGGLNTGELFF.

The CDR3 sequence is CAISENRVSGTEAFF. Here the CDR3 DNA reads TGTGCCATCAGTGAGAATAGGGTATCGGGCACTGAAGCTTTCTTT. The gene calls are TRBV10-3 and TRBJ1-1; D ambiguous. The CDR3 spans 15 residues. Trimming removed 2 bases from V and 4 bases from J, with 14 bases in between. Germline CDR1 is ENHRY and CDR2 is SYGVKD.

This clonotype was detected only a few times. The chain couples TRBV10-2 to TRBJ2-2; D perhaps matches TRBD2 (6 bases). This CDR3 is built from 12 residues. V shed 7 bases and J shed 5 bases, with 8 bases lying between them. Germline V gives CDR1 WSHSY, CDR2 SAAADI. As DNA, the CDR3 is TGCGCCAGCAAGCGGGTGACCGGGGAGCTGTTTTTT. Translated, it gives CASKRVTGELFF.

The gene calls are TRBV4-2 and TRBJ2-3; D is uncertain. Trimming pared 1 base from V and 2 bases from J, leaving 10 bases between. The germline V gene encodes CDR1 LGHNA and CDR2 YNFKEQ. The CDR3 spans 15 residues. CDR3 DNA sequence: TGTGCCAGCAGCCAAGGTGGTAGTCCCACAGATACGCAGTATTTT. Protein product: CASSQGGSPTDTQYF.

The chain has TRBV12-3 or TRBV12-4 and TRBJ2-1; 12 nucleotides match TRBD2. The CDR3 loop spans 15 amino acids. The J segment lost 5 bases and the V segment lost 5 bases, leaving 4 bases of the junction unmatched. In DNA form, the CDR3 reads TGTGCCAGCAGTCCTAGCGGGGGGGAAAACAATGAGCAGTTCTTC. This translates into CASSPSGGENNEQFF.

V usage is TRBV6-1 and J usage is TRBJ1-1, with a possible D match to TRBD1 (6 bases). The CDR3 contains 13 residues. V lost 6 bases and J lost 6, with 14 bases in between. The germline V gene encodes CDR1 MNHNS and CDR2 SASEGT. The CDR3 nucleotides are TGTGCCAGCAGCCCGGACAGAGGCGCTGAAGCTTTCTTT. Its protein product is CASSPDRGAEAFF.

J is TRBJ2-3 and V is TRBV14; D is ambiguous. CDR1 is SGHDN, CDR2 FVKESK, per germline. This CDR3 has 14 amino acids. Trimming stripped 0 bases from V and 6 bases from J, with 10 bases between. The CDR3 coding sequence is TGTGCCAGCAGCCAAGATGCCGTATTCGATACGCAGTATTTT. Translating gives CASSQDAVFDTQYF.

This clonotype was counted a few times. The J gene is TRBJ2-2, the V gene TRBV24-1; D unclear. The CDR3 consists of 16 residues. V was cut by 2 bases and J by 5 bases, with 14 bases left in between. Germline-derived CDR1 and CDR2 are KGHDR and SFDVKD. CDR3 region: CATSDSAVRLTGELFF. For the CDR3, the DNA is TGTGCCACCAGTGATTCGGCCGTCAGGTTAACCGGGGAGCTGTTTTTT.

This clonotype was observed at least ten times. This chain joins TRBV5-1 and TRBJ2-7; D unresolved. Trimming shortened V by 5 bases and J by 1 base, and 10 bases separated the two germline ends. CDR3 size: 13 residues. Germline CDR1 is SGHRS and CDR2 is YFSETQ. CDR3 sequence reads: CASRKTVSYEQYF. The CDR3 coding sequence is TGCGCCAGCAGAAAGACCGTATCCTACGAGCAGTACTTC.

The table lists this clonotype with a few counts. The rearrangement joins TRBV15 to TRBJ2-1, with 7 bases that match TRBD1. Germline V gives CDR1 LNHNV, CDR2 YYDKDF (reference sequence). This CDR3 has 15 residues. Germline trimming cut 3 bases from V and 6 bases from J; bases unmatched to any gene: 8. The CDR3 coding sequence is TGTGCCACCAGCAGGGAAAGGACAGGCGTCAATGAGCAGTTCTTC. Its protein product is CATSRERTGVNEQFF. Drawing the rest from reference TRBV15 and TRBJ2-1, the complete variable domain is DAMVIQNPRYQVTQFGKPVTLSCSQTLNHNVMYWYQQKSSQAPKLLFHYYDKDFNNEADTPDNFQSRRPNTSFCFLDIRSPGLGDTAMYLCATSRERTGVNEQFFGPGTRLTVL.

J is TRBJ2-7 and V is TRBV29-1; D call uncertain. V shed 0 bases and J shed 5 bases, with 11 bases lying between them. This CDR3 spans 13 amino acids. Germline V gene lookup returns CDR1 SQVTM and CDR2 ANQGSEA. For the CDR3, the DNA is TGCAGCGTTGAAGATTACAGCCACGACGAGCAGTACTTC. Its protein product is CSVEDYSHDEQYF.

This chain links TRBV28 with TRBJ2-1; D uncertain. Germline V gene lookup returns CDR1 MDHEN and CDR2 SYDVKM. The CDR3 extends over 14 amino acids. The V end was cut by 5 bases, the J end by 3 bases, with 11 bases between. The CDR3 DNA reads TGTGCCAGCAGTCCCCCCAGGTTCTACAATGAGCAGTTCTTC. Protein product: CASSPPRFYNEQFF. The full variable domain, in which reference TRBV28 and TRBJ2-1 provide the parts outside the CDR3, is DVKVTQSSRYLVKRTGEKVFLECVQDMDHENMFWYRQDPGLGLRLIYFSYDVKMKEKGDIPEGYSVSREKKERFSLILESASTNQTSMYLCASSPPRFYNEQFFGPGTRLTVL.

This chain joins TRBV25-1 and TRBJ2-7; tentatively, D is TRBD1 (6 bases). This CDR3 spans 11 amino acids. The germline V gene has CDR1 MGHDK and CDR2 SYGVNS. V was pared by 4 bases and J by 10 bases, with 11 bases between. CDR3 amino acids: CASSGNRVQYF. CDR3 nucleotide sequence: TGTGCCAGCAGTGGAAACAGGGTACAGTACTTC.

The chain recombines TRBV4-1 with TRBJ2-3; D gene uncertain. V shed 2 bases and J shed 5 bases, with 11 bases lying between them. Germline CDR1 is MGHRA and CDR2 is YSYEKL. The CDR3 runs to 14 residues. The CDR3 coding sequence is TGCGCCAGCAGCCAATGGGTAGCCGTAGATACGCAGTATTTT. It specifies CASSQWVAVDTQYF.

The chain combines TRBV28 with TRBJ1-2; D gene ambiguous. Trimming took 6 bases from V and 8 from J, leaving 16 bases between them. Germline CDR1 and CDR2: MDHEN and SYDVKM. The length of the CDR3 is 13 residues. Here the CDR3 DNA reads TGTGCCAGCAGCGTGGGTGGATCTAACGGCTACACCTTC. It codes for CASSVGGSNGYTF.

The chain employs TRBV7-8 and TRBJ1-1, with 7 bases matching TRBD1. The CDR3 spans 18 residues. Germline assignment: CDR1 SGHVS and CDR2 FQNEAQ. The trim removed 1 base at V and 0 bases at J, leaving 11 bases unmatched. CDR3 amino acids: CASSLVLGQSDMNTEAFF. The CDR3 DNA follows: TGTGCCAGCAGCTTAGTCTTGGGACAGTCTGACATGAACACTGAAGCTTTCTTT.